The rows below give T cell receptor beta chains drawn from one sample of a study of monozygotic twins with inflammatory bowel disease. TCRdb re-called the 5' RACE reads; one entry per CDR3 protein, DNA not given. This table lists around 140,000 distinct CDR3 sequences. Sequencing used blood. The receptors come from a human donor with ulcerative colitis or Crohn's disease, or a healthy co-twin of an affected twin (not recorded which). Each CDR3 is given with its conserved first and last residue. Each record gives: V gene, J gene, CDR3 protein.

V gene: TRBV20-1
J gene: TRBJ2-3
CDR3 protein: CSARELTGGYAADTQYF

V gene: TRBV2
J gene: TRBJ2-7
CDR3 protein: CASEGTPYEQYF

V gene: TRBV6-5
J gene: TRBJ1-6
CDR3 protein: CASSYGQGSSPLHF

V gene: TRBV20-1
J gene: TRBJ2-7
CDR3 protein: CSARAGAARISYEQYF

V gene: TRBV20-1
J gene: TRBJ1-6
CDR3 protein: CSAYGTAYNSPLHF

V gene: TRBV5-1
J gene: TRBJ2-2
CDR3 protein: CASSFVTGELFF

V gene: TRBV2
J gene: TRBJ1-2
CDR3 protein: CASRPTGGDYGYTF

V gene: TRBV20-1
J gene: TRBJ2-5
CDR3 protein: CSASVHPASGAQETQYF

V gene: TRBV7-6
J gene: TRBJ2-2
CDR3 protein: CASSVSRSPGELFF

V gene: TRBV10-3
J gene: TRBJ1-1
CDR3 protein: CAISEREGGNTEAFF

V gene: TRBV20-1
J gene: TRBJ1-3
CDR3 protein: CSARDPGGRGNTIYF

V gene: TRBV12-3/TRBV12-4
J gene: TRBJ1-5
CDR3 protein: CASSTHRLPQHF

V gene: TRBV28
J gene: TRBJ2-2
CDR3 protein: CASRTPNTGELFF

V gene: TRBV11-2
J gene: TRBJ2-3
CDR3 protein: CASSLVPGTARTLTDTQYF

V gene: TRBV5-1
J gene: TRBJ2-5
CDR3 protein: CASSLDRGRSKETQYF

V gene: TRBV3-1
J gene: TRBJ2-7
CDR3 protein: CASSQTLLGSYEQYF

V gene: TRBV5-4
J gene: TRBJ1-1
CDR3 protein: CASSWGTGETEAFF

V gene: TRBV20-1
J gene: TRBJ1-5
CDR3 protein: CSARRENSNQPQHF

V gene: TRBV20-1
J gene: TRBJ1-1
CDR3 protein: CSAAIDSFDTEAFF

V gene: TRBV15
J gene: TRBJ2-3
CDR3 protein: CATSNAGSSTQYF

V gene: TRBV7-9
J gene: TRBJ2-7
CDR3 protein: CASSPYTRGTYEQYF

V gene: TRBV20-1
J gene: TRBJ1-1
CDR3 protein: CSATDRGRRFRNTEAFF

V gene: TRBV5-1
J gene: TRBJ2-1
CDR3 protein: CASSFGLAGDYNEQFF

V gene: TRBV11-2
J gene: TRBJ1-2
CDR3 protein: CASSRIRGPWPNRGVDGYTF

V gene: TRBV30
J gene: TRBJ1-1
CDR3 protein: CAWSLQGFTEALF

V gene: TRBV18
J gene: TRBJ2-7
CDR3 protein: CASSRPGWEQYF

V gene: TRBV3-1
J gene: TRBJ2-1
CDR3 protein: CASSQDMSGGLGRIEQFF

V gene: TRBV12-3/TRBV12-4
J gene: TRBJ1-5
CDR3 protein: CASSFGGPQPQHF

V gene: TRBV12-3/TRBV12-4
J gene: TRBJ2-1
CDR3 protein: CASSFKDIETGIF

V gene: TRBV4-3
J gene: TRBJ2-5
CDR3 protein: CASSPLPWIETQYF

V gene: TRBV5-1
J gene: TRBJ2-7
CDR3 protein: CASSSDRVYEQYF

V gene: TRBV15
J gene: TRBJ2-7
CDR3 protein: CATSRPAPDRVQSQGRIEQYF

V gene: TRBV7-2
J gene: TRBJ2-5
CDR3 protein: CASVRTGGETQYF

V gene: TRBV5-4
J gene: TRBJ1-2
CDR3 protein: CASSFPAGDYGYTF

V gene: TRBV7-3
J gene: TRBJ2-1
CDR3 protein: CASSLNGGAVNEQFF

V gene: TRBV7-3
J gene: TRBJ2-5
CDR3 protein: CASSSRDGTQYF

V gene: TRBV6-4
J gene: TRBJ2-3
CDR3 protein: CASSENSGGPDTQYF

V gene: TRBV5-1
J gene: TRBJ1-6
CDR3 protein: CASSLGGQGGSPLHF

V gene: TRBV14
J gene: TRBJ2-7
CDR3 protein: CASSHRRASYEQYF

V gene: TRBV18
J gene: TRBJ2-7
CDR3 protein: CASSPIRDRSYEQYF

V gene: TRBV21-1
J gene: TRBJ2-7
CDR3 protein: CASSNRDYERKYEQYF

V gene: TRBV4-2
J gene: TRBJ2-3
CDR3 protein: CASSQVGGGGYTDTQYF

V gene: TRBV6-5
J gene: TRBJ2-1
CDR3 protein: CASSYAGGRSYNEQFF

V gene: TRBV4-3
J gene: TRBJ2-3
CDR3 protein: CASSQTGSTDTQYF

V gene: TRBV20-1
J gene: TRBJ2-5
CDR3 protein: CSARADQETQYF

V gene: TRBV12-3/TRBV12-4
J gene: TRBJ2-3
CDR3 protein: CASISLTGRTDTQYF

V gene: TRBV4-1
J gene: TRBJ2-5
CDR3 protein: CASSQDRAGQETQYF

V gene: TRBV12-3/TRBV12-4
J gene: TRBJ2-5
CDR3 protein: CASSLVQIQETQYF

V gene: TRBV5-6
J gene: TRBJ2-2
CDR3 protein: CASSPPALGTGELFF

V gene: TRBV5-5
J gene: TRBJ1-5
CDR3 protein: CASSLAGGVSNQPQHF

V gene: TRBV6-5
J gene: TRBJ2-3
CDR3 protein: CASVRDRRSTDTQYF

V gene: TRBV19
J gene: TRBJ2-2
CDR3 protein: CASRLARTGELFF

V gene: TRBV5-1
J gene: TRBJ2-1
CDR3 protein: CASRTGQGTSGGYNEQFF

V gene: TRBV20-1
J gene: TRBJ1-3
CDR3 protein: CSARDLGHLSGNTIYF

V gene: TRBV5-4
J gene: TRBJ1-4
CDR3 protein: CASSPDRFNEKLFF

V gene: TRBV2
J gene: TRBJ1-2
CDR3 protein: CASSRDRVPPNYGYTF

V gene: TRBV20-1
J gene: TRBJ2-2
CDR3 protein: CSVREGGTGELFF

V gene: TRBV7-2
J gene: TRBJ2-1
CDR3 protein: CASSSQLTAGLRGEQFF